A selection of T cell receptor beta chains follows, all from one sample in a study of blood T cell repertoires in COVID-19. Assay: immunoSEQ multiplex PCR; the TCRdb copy retains only in-frame clones and omits some. The table shows more than 55,000 clones, with about nine tenths occurring only once. Sequenced sample: peripheral blood. These receptors all come from a woman of 80 years or more with acute or convalescent COVID-19. The CDR3 runs from the conserved cysteine through the conserved F or W. The D gene is left open where the match is weak. Expanded clones get a size class; other rows say once, few or many, or leave the size out.

>.|TRBJ2-2|TRBD2|TRBV4-3
CASSHRLAGGNTGELFF
TGCGCCAGCAGCCACCGACTAGCGGGGGGCAACACCGGGGAGCTGTTTTTT
>.|TRBJ2-7|TRBD2|TRBV7-9
CASSSAQRGVYEQYF
TGTGCCAGCAGCTCCGCCCAGCGGGGGGTTTACGAGCAGTACTTC
>.|TRBJ2-7|.|TRBV5-1
CASSPRDWSSYEQYF
TGCGCCAGCAGCCCCCGGGACTGGAGCTCCTACGAGCAGTACTTC
>.|TRBJ1-1|.|TRBV6-5
CASRDGGRNTEAFF
TGTGCCAGCAGGGACGGGGGACGGAACACTGAAGCTTTCTTT
>.|TRBJ1-1|.|TRBV19
CASSTGFMNTEAFF
TGTGCCAGTAGTACCGGTTTTATGAACACTGAAGCTTTCTTT
>.|TRBJ2-5|TRBD2|TRBV2
CASVGGAGGRMEYF
TGTGCCAGCGTGGGAGGGGCGGGGGGCCGTATGGAGTACTTC
>.|TRBJ1-1|.|TRBV30
CAWSATENTEAFF
TGTGCCTGGAGTGCGACAGAGAACACTGAAGCTTTCTTT
>.|TRBJ1-2|.|TRBV6-5
CASKTGPYGYTF
TGTGCCAGCAAAACAGGCCCATATGGCTACACCTTC
>.|TRBJ2-3|TRBD2|TRBV15
CATSRDLAGAHYTQYF
TGTGCCACCAGCAGAGATCTGGCGGGAGCCCACTATACGCAGTATTTT
>.|TRBJ2-3|TRBD2|TRBV5-1
CASRGGMDTDTQYF
TGCGCCAGCCGGGGGGGCATGGACACAGATACGCAGTATTTT
>.|TRBJ2-5|.|TRBV11-2
CASSLVTGQETQYF
TGTGCCAGCAGCTTAGTCACAGGACAAGAGACCCAGTACTTC
>.|TRBJ2-7|TRBD1|TRBV5-4
CASSLARGLSYEQYF
TGTGCCAGCAGCTTGGCCAGGGGGCTCTCCTACGAGCAGTACTTC
>.|TRBJ2-5|TRBD2|TRBV9
CASSVGLAGGGQETQYF
TGTGCCAGCAGCGTAGGGCTAGCGGGGGGCGGTCAAGAGACCCAGTACTTC
>.|TRBJ2-1|TRBD1|TRBV5-1
CASSPRTGFRNEQFF
TGCGCCAGCAGCCCAAGGACAGGGTTTAGGAATGAGCAGTTCTTC
>.|TRBJ2-1|.|TRBV9
CASSVVGLGDAFF
TGTGCCAGCAGCGTAGTAGGTCTAGGGGATGCGTTCTTC
>.|TRBJ2-5|.|TRBV5-1
CASSFGASISGQETQYF
TGCGCCAGCAGCTTTGGGGCATCAATTAGCGGCCAAGAGACCCAGTACTTC
>.|TRBJ1-1|TRBD1|TRBV6-5
CASSRNNRGLRAFF
TGTGCCAGCAGCCGAAATAACAGGGGCCTTCGGGCTTTCTTT
>once|TRBJ2-7|.|TRBV19
CASSIDRKAFYEQYF
TGTGCCAGTAGTATAGATCGTAAAGCCTTCTACGAGCAGTACTTC
>.|TRBJ1-1|.|TRBV6-5
CASSWTVNTEAFF
TGTGCCAGCAGCTGGACAGTCAACACTGAAGCTTTCTTT
>.|TRBJ1-1|TRBD1|TRBV18
CASSPGQENTEAFF
TGTGCCAGCTCACCGGGACAGGAGAACACTGAAGCTTTCTTT
>.|TRBJ2-3|TRBD1|TRBV5-8
CASSLVGTGGGGDTQYF
TGTGCCAGCAGCTTGGTCGGGACAGGGGGAGGTGGAGATACGCAGTATTTT
>.|TRBJ1-2|.|TRBV18
CASSLRDTGYTF
TGTGCCAGCTCACTACGGGACACCGGCTACACCTTC
>.|TRBJ1-6|.|TRBV5-4
CASSFRDYNSPLHF
TGTGCCAGCAGCTTCAGGGACTATAATTCACCCCTCCACTTT
>.|TRBJ2-6|.|TRBV7-9
CASSLVSSGANVLTF
TGTGCCAGCAGCTTAGTGAGCTCTGGGGCCAACGTCCTGACTTTC
>.|TRBJ1-6|.|TRBV14
CASSQGVSYNSPLHF
TGTGCCAGCAGCCAAGGCGTCTCCTATAATTCACCCCTCCACTTT
>.|TRBJ1-1|.|TRBV10-3
CAISEGAYSLF
TGTGCCATCAGTGAAGGGGCATACAGCCTCTTT
>.|TRBJ1-3|.|TRBV5-1
CASSPQGTGNTIYF
TGCGCCAGCAGCCCACAGGGTACTGGAAACACCATATATTTT
>.|TRBJ2-5|.|TRBV3-1/TRBV3-2
CASSQDSASPRKTQYF
TGTGCCAGCAGCCAAGATTCCGCTAGCCCTAGGAAGACCCAGTACTTC
>.|TRBJ1-2|.|TRBV7-9
CASSLVLGRGNGYTF
TGTGCCAGCAGCTTAGTTCTTGGCAGGGGTAATGGCTACACCTTC
>.|TRBJ2-7|TRBD1|TRBV29-1
CSVEDRGGTGRLYEQYF
TGCAGCGTTGAAGATCGAGGGGGGACAGGGCGACTCTACGAGCAGTACTTC
>.|TRBJ1-1|TRBD1|TRBV6-5
CASSMRTGRAFF
TGTGCCAGCAGTATGAGGACAGGCCGAGCTTTCTTT
>.|TRBJ1-5|TRBD1|TRBV4-3
CASSQDGTGTNQPQHF
TGCGCCAGCAGCCAAGATGGGACAGGGACTAATCAGCCCCAGCATTTT
>.|TRBJ2-3|TRBD2|TRBV7-3
CASSSLLAGGGDTQYF
TGTGCCAGCAGCTCCCTACTAGCGGGAGGGGGGGATACGCAGTATTTT
>once|TRBJ1-6|.|TRBV2
CASRPGEVNSPLHF
TGTGCCAGCAGGCCCGGGGAGGTCAATTCACCCCTCCACTTT
>.|TRBJ2-7|.|TRBV27
CASSLYPGGQPYEQYF
TGTGCCAGCAGTTTATATCCCGGGGGGCAACCCTACGAGCAGTACTTC
>.|TRBJ1-5|TRBD1|TRBV19
CASSIDRGNQPQHF
TGTGCCAGTAGTATAGACAGGGGGAATCAGCCCCAGCATTTT
>.|TRBJ1-5|TRBD1|TRBV2
CASKATGDYQPQHF
TGTGCCAGCAAAGCTACAGGGGACTATCAGCCCCAGCATTTT
>once|TRBJ2-3|TRBD1|TRBV19
CASSQGASTDTQYF
TGTGCCAGTAGCCAGGGGGCTAGCACAGATACGCAGTATTTT
>once|TRBJ2-5|.|TRBV3-1/TRBV3-2
CASSQGASLEETQYF
TGTGCCAGCAGCCAAGGTGCTAGTCTTGAAGAGACCCAGTACTTC
>.|TRBJ2-7|TRBD1|TRBV7-2
CASSSRQGFYEQYF
TGTGCCAGCAGCTCTCGACAGGGGTTCTACGAGCAGTACTTC
>.|TRBJ2-7|TRBD2|TRBV27
CASSFLTSGLAYEQYF
TGTGCCAGCAGTTTTTTAACTAGCGGACTAGCCTACGAGCAGTACTTC
>.|TRBJ2-6|.|TRBV3-1/TRBV3-2
CASSARQSSGANVLTF
TGTGCCAGCAGCGCTAGACAGTCCTCTGGGGCCAACGTCCTGACTTTC